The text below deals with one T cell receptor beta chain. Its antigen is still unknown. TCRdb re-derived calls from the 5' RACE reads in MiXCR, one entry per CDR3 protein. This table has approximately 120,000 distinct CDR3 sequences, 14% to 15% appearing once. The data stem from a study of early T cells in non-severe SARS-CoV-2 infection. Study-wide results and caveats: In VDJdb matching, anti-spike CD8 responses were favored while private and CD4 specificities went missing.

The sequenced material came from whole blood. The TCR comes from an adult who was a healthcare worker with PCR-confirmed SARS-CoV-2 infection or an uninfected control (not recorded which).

CDR3 in amino acids: CASTFPGSDGYTF. In DNA, the CDR3 is TGTGCCAGTACCTTCCCCGGGAGCGACGGCTACACCTTC. The V and J genes are TRBV19 and TRBJ1-2; D unresolved. Trimming shortened V by 7 bases and J by 8 bases, and 17 bases separated the two germline ends. Germline V CDR1 and CDR2: LNHDA, SQIVND (reference sequence). This CDR3 is 13 amino acids long.